Reported below is one T cell receptor (beta chain). These data come from a study of blood T cell repertoires in COVID-19. The overall study: Samples representing acute and convalescent COVID-19 were sourced from the United States, Italy and Spain. The analysed material was cDNA or gDNA that came from T cells, B-cell-depleted T cells, or PBMCs.

Losses at the gene ends were 0 bases for V and 5 bases for J; bases not matched to a gene: 3. The CDR3 contains 14 residues. CDR1 is SGHRS, CDR2 YFSETQ, per germline. Authors' processing steps: Estimated nucleated cell counts came from reference gene primer amplification. This table comes from immunoSEQ multiplex PCR, and its TCRdb copy is limited to in-frame clones, with some not included. The V and J calls and the clone size are those of that table, but D and trimming were determined from the DNA. Found here are about 150,000 clones, around 88% of them singletons; the top ten hold roughly 2.9%. Material for sequencing was peripheral blood. The V and J genes are TRBV5-1 and TRBJ2-5, with 8 bases that match TRBD2. The sequence came from a man in his fifties or sixties with active or convalescent COVID-19. CDR3 in amino acids: CASSLEPSGETQYF. The CDR3 nucleotides read TGCGCCAGCAGCTTGGAGCCTAGCGGGGAGACCCAGTACTTC.